What follows describes a single TCR beta chain. Its antigen is undetermined. Libraries were prepared by immunoSEQ multiplex PCR; TCRdb keeps only in-frame clonotypes and omits some of them. The repertoire holds about 48,000 clones, with around three quarters as singletons. ViraFEST expansion of antigen-specific CD4+ T cells with viral peptide pools preceded sequencing. Scientists isolated CD4+ T cells after an approximately 10-day culture period ended. Two doses of either BNT162b2 or mRNA-1273 were given to each participant. Vaccinated recipients, who were negative for nucleocapsid antibodies, had no history of SARS-CoV-2 infection. PBMC were cultured at a few million per well with 9 to 10 IU/ml IL-2 and around 9 ug/ml peptides. This specimen comes from a study of vaccination effects on CD4 cells after COVID-19. Study at large: Relative to the second dose, post-vaccine samples were obtained a median of 72 days later.

The V gene's germline CDR1 is MNHEY and CDR2 SVGAGI. V was cut by 7 bases and J by 2 bases, with 9 bases left in between. The length of the CDR3 is 14 residues. The chain combines TRBV6-5 with TRBJ2-6; D might be TRBD2 (5 bases). This TCR derives from a human donor who received a COVID-19 vaccine. The specimen was CD4+ T cells from PBMCs cultured with HCoV-OC43 spike peptides, collected after COVID-19 vaccination. Subset described: HCoV-OC43 spike overlapping peptide pool stimulation. The CDR3 region is CASIFGTGANVLTF. The CDR3 DNA is TGTGCCAGCATCTTCGGGACTGGGGCCAACGTCCTGACTTTC.